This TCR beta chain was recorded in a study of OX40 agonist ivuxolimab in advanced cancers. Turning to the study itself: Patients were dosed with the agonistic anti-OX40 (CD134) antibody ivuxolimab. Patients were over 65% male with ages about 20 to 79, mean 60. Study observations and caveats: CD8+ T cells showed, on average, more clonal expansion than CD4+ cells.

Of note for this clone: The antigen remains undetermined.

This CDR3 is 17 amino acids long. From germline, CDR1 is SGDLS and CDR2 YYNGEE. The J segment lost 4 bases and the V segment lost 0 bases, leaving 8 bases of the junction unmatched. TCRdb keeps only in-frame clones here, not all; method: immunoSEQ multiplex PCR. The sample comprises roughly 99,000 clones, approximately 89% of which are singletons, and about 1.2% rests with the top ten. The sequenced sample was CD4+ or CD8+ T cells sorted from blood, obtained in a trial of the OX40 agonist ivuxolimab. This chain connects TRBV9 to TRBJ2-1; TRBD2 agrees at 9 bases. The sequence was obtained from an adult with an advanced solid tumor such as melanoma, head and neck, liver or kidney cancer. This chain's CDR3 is CASSVAIAGDGYNEQFF. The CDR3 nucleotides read TGTGCCAGCAGCGTAGCTATAGCGGGAGATGGTTACAATGAGCAGTTCTTC. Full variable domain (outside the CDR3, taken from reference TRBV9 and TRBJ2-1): DSGVTQTPKHLITATGQRVTLRCSPRSGDLSVYWYQQSLDQGLQFLIQYYNGEERAKGNILERFSAQQFPDLHSELNLSSLELGDSALYFCASSVAIAGDGYNEQFFGPGTRLTVL.